This TCR beta chain was retrieved from a study of preoperative IRX-2 immunotherapy in early breast cancer. Data came from immunoSEQ multiplex PCR; TCRdb stores just in-frame clones and leaves some out. The table lists 35,000 to 55,000 clones, about 95% of them singletons, with 1.6% in the top ten. This CDR3 spans 15 amino acids. V trimming: 5 bases; J trimming: 7 bases; junction bases outside the gene matches: 10. Germline loops: CDR1 SEHNR, CDR2 FQNEAQ (reference sequence). Regarding treatment: preoperative locoregional IRX-2 cytokine immunotherapy. Samples came from a phase Ib trial of preoperative locoregional IRX-2 cytokine immunotherapy.

V gene TRBV7-9 combines with J gene TRBJ1-4; 7 bases fit TRBD1. Here the sequenced sample was tumor tissue, taken after IRX-2 immunotherapy. The clonotype comes from a human donor with breast cancer. In DNA form, the CDR3 reads TGTGCCAGCAGCCCCGCCAGGGGGGCAGGTGAAAAACTGTTTTTT. Encoded protein: CASSPARGAGEKLFF.